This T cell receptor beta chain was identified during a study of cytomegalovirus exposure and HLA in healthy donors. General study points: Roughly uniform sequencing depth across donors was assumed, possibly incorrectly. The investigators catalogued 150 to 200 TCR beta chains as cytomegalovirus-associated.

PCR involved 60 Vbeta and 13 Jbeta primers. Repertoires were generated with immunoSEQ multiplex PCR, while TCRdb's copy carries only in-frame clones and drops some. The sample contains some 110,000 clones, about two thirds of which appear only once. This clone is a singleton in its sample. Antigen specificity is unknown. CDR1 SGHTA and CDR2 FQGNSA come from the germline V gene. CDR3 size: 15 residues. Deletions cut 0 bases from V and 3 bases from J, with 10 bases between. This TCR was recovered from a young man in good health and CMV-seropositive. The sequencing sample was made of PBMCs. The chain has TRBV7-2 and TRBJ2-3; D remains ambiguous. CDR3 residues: CASSLAWPVTDTQYF. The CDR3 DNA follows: TGTGCCAGCAGCTTAGCGTGGCCCGTTACAGATACGCAGTATTTT.